This T cell receptor beta chain comes out of a study of cytomegalovirus exposure and HLA in healthy donors. On the study more broadly: An early release of data contained tens of millions of unique TCRs, which came from HLA-typed donors.

Trimming removed 0 bases from V and 9 bases from J; junction bases left unmatched: 14. This CDR3 is built from 17 residues. Germline assignment: CDR1 SGHRS and CDR2 YFSETQ. Use of 60 Vbeta and 13 Jbeta primers characterized the PCR. Generated by immunoSEQ multiplex PCR, the TCRdb table keeps only in-frame clones and is missing some. This table holds 200,000 or so clones, approximately 84% found once. This clone was counted between two and nine times. The genes are TRBV5-1 and TRBJ2-2; 7 nucleotides agree with TRBD1. The sequenced material came from PBMCs. This clonotype originated in a woman under 40 in good health and CMV-seropositive. As DNA, the CDR3 is TGCGCCAGCAGCTTGGAAACAGGGGATCGGAGCGGCCGGGAGCTGTTTTTT. Protein product: CASSLETGDRSGRELFF.